A selection of T cell receptor beta chains follows, all from one sample in a study of regulatory T cells in long-lasting Graves disease. TCRdb ran MiXCR on the multiplex PCR reads and lists one entry per CDR3 protein. This table holds hundreds of thousands of distinct CDR3 sequences, 13% found once. This sample was shared with a second study, whose subject was T cells in Graves' hyperthyroidism and ophthalmopathy.

The sample consisted of peripheral blood mononuclear cells (PBMCs), taken at new diagnosis, from a patient treated with antithyroid drugs. These receptors all come from a man aged 25-40 years with Graves disease. The CDR3 runs from the conserved cysteine through the conserved F or W. Fields, in order: clone size, J gene, D gene, V gene, CDR3 DNA, CDR3 protein. D genes are given only for firm matches. Size tells how often a clone was seen (once, few, many) or the class of an expanded clone, and some rows leave it out.

>.|TRBJ2-7|.|TRBV7-8
TGTGCCAGCAGCTTAAACACAGGGACCTTCTCCTACGAGCAGTACTTC
CASSLNTGTFSYEQYF
>.|TRBJ1-5|.|TRBV12-3/TRBV12-4
TGTGCCAGCAGTTTGTCGGAGCCGTATAGCAATCAGCCCCAGCATTTT
CASSLSEPYSNQPQHF
>few|TRBJ2-7|TRBD2|TRBV5-1
TGCGCCAGCAGGCCCTGGCGGGAGGGCCAGGACGAGCAGTACTTC
CASRPWREGQDEQYF
>many|TRBJ2-3|.|TRBV29-1
TGCAGCGACAGGGCGGGCACAGATACGCAGTATTTT
CSDRAGTDTQYF
>few|TRBJ2-1|.|TRBV7-3
TGTGCCAGCAGCTTAAGCAGCGCCAGACTCAATGAGCAGTTCTTC
CASSLSSARLNEQFF
>.|TRBJ2-5|TRBD2|TRBV3-1
TGTGCCAGCAGCCCGCTAGCGGGAGGTGTAACGACCGAGACCCAGTACTTC
CASSPLAGGVTTETQYF
>many|TRBJ2-1|TRBD2|TRBV20-1
TGCAGTGCTAGAGGCGCGGGAGGGTCGTCCTACAATGAGCAGTTCTTC
CSARGAGGSSYNEQFF
>.|TRBJ2-5|TRBD2|TRBV10-3
TGTGCCATCAGTGGGACTAGCGGGAGAGAGACCCAGTACTTC
CAISGTSGRETQYF
>few|TRBJ2-2|.|TRBV29-1
TGCAGCGTGGGGGTCGGGGCGAGCGGGGAGCTGTTTTTT
CSVGVGASGELFF
>many|TRBJ2-1|.|TRBV5-1
TGCGCCAGCAGAATTACAGCGTCCCTCTCCTACAATGAGCAGTTCTTC
CASRITASLSYNEQFF
>.|TRBJ1-1|.|TRBV5-4
TGTGCCAGCAGCTCGGCGTGGGACTCCAACACTGAAGCTTTCTTT
CASSSAWDSNTEAFF
>.|TRBJ2-3|.|TRBV7-2
TGTGCCAGCAGCTTAGGATTTAGCGGTACAGATACGCAGTATTTT
CASSLGFSGTDTQYF
>.|TRBJ1-5|.|TRBV11-2
TGTGCCAGCAGCTTAGAGGGGAGGCCCCAGCATTTT
CASSLEGRPQHF
>.|TRBJ1-3|.|TRBV5-1
TGCGCCAGCAGCGACGGATCTGGAAACACCATATATTTT
CASSDGSGNTIYF
>few|TRBJ2-7|TRBD2|TRBV18
TGTGCCAGCTATGGTGACACCGGGGGGAGTGAGCAGTACTTC
CASYGDTGGSEQYF
>many|TRBJ1-2|TRBD1|TRBV5-1
TGCGCCAGCAGCTTGGCTGGACAGGAGGTCGGCTACACCTTC
CASSLAGQEVGYTF
>.|TRBJ2-1|TRBD1|TRBV11-3
TGTGCCAGCAGCTTAGAAGGGGGCGGGTCCTACAATGGGCAGTTCTTC
CASSLEGGGSYNGQFF
>.|TRBJ2-7|TRBD1|TRBV29-1
TGCAGCGTTGAAAGACAGGGGGCTTACGAGCAGTACTTC
CSVERQGAYEQYF
>.|TRBJ1-1|.|TRBV18
TGTGCCAGCTCCCTTCACCTAGGGAACACTGAAGCTTTCTTT
CASSLHLGNTEAFF
>few|TRBJ1-3|TRBD1|TRBV18
TGTGCCAGCTCACCCGGGACAGGGGAGATCGGAAACACCATATATTTT
CASSPGTGEIGNTIYF
>few|TRBJ2-1|TRBD2|TRBV4-1
TGCGCCAGCAGCCCGGTGGGTAGCGGGAGGAATGAGCAGTTCTTC
CASSPVGSGRNEQFF
>few|TRBJ1-1|TRBD1|TRBV20-1
TGCGGTGCCAGGACAGGGCCCCGAGGAAACACTGAAGCTTTCTTT
CGARTGPRGNTEAFF
>many|TRBJ1-2|.|TRBV5-1
TGCGCCAGCGGAACTCAGGACTATGGCTACACCTTC
CASGTQDYGYTF
>many|TRBJ1-1|.|TRBV12-3/TRBV12-4
TGTGCCAGCAGCTTAAAGAACACTGAAGCTTTCTTT
CASSLKNTEAFF
>many|TRBJ2-3|TRBD2|TRBV6-2/TRBV6-3
TGTGCCAGCTCCCCCCGGGTAGCGGGAGTTCACACAGATACGCAGTATTTT
CASSPRVAGVHTDTQYF
>many|TRBJ2-7|.|TRBV20-1
TGCAGTGCTTTTGTGCCCCACGAGCAGTACTTC
CSAFVPHEQYF
>many|TRBJ2-7|TRBD1|TRBV20-1
TGCAGTGCTAGAGATGGGACAGGGGGGGACGAGCAGTACTTC
CSARDGTGGDEQYF
>many|TRBJ2-7|.|TRBV5-1
TGCGCCAGCAGCTATGATGGGTACGAGCAGTACTTC
CASSYDGYEQYF
>.|TRBJ2-7|.|TRBV7-2
TGTGCCAGCAGCTTATTTGGCGGGCCTGGGCGCTACGAGCAGTACTTC
CASSLFGGPGRYEQYF